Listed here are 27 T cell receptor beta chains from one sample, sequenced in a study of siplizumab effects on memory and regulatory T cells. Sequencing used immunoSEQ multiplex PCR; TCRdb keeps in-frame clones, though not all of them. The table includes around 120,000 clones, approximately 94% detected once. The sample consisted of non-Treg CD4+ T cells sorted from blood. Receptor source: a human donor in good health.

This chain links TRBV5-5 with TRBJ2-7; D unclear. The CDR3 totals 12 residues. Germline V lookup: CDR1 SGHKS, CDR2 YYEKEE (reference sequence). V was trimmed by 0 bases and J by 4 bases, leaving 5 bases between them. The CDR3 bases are TGTGCCAGCAGCTTGGAGTCTTACGAGCAGTACTTC. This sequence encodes CASSLESYEQYF.

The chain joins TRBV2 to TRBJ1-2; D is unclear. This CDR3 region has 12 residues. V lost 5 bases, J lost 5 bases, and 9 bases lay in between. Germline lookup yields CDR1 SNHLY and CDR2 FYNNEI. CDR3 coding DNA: TGTGCCAGCAGTTTCCTTCCTTATGGCTACACCTTC. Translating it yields CASSFLPYGYTF.

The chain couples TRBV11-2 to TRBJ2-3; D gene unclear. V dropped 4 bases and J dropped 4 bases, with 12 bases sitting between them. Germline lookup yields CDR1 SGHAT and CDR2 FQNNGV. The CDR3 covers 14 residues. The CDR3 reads CASSSPIRADTQYF. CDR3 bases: TGTGCCAGCAGCTCGCCCATTAGGGCAGATACGCAGTATTTT.

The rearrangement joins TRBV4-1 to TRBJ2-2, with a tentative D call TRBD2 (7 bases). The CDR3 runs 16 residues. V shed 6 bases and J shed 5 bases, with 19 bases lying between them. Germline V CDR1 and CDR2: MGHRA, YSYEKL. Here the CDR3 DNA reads TGCGCCAGCAGGGGGGGGCGGGGAGAGCGGACCGGGGAGCTGTTTTTT. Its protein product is CASRGGRGERTGELFF.

The CDR3 coding sequence is TGTGCCAGCATCACCGACATGAACACTGAAGCTTTCTTT. It encodes CASITDMNTEAFF. The chain employs TRBV6-6 and TRBJ1-1, with D uncertain. Trimming removed 7 bases from V and 0 bases from J, with 9 bases in between. From germline, CDR1 is MNHNY and CDR2 SVGAGI (reference sequence). CDR3 size: 13 residues.

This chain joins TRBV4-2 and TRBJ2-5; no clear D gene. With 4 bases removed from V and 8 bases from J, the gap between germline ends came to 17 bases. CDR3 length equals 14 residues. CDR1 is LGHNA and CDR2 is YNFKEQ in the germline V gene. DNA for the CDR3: TGTGCCAGCAGCCCCCTAAGGCAGGCTTCCACCCAGTACTTC. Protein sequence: CASSPLRQASTQYF.

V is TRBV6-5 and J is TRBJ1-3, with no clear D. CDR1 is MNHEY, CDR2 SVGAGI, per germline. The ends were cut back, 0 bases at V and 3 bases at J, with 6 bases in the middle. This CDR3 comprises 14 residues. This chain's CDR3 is CASSYSRGGNTIYF. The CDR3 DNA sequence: TGTGCCAGCAGTTACTCCCGAGGTGGAAACACCATATATTTT.

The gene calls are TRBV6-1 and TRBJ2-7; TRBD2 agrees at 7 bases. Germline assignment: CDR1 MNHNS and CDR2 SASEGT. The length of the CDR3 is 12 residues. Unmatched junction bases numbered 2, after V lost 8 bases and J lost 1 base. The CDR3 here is CASGDYSYEQYF. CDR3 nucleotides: TGTGCCAGCGGGGACTATTCCTACGAGCAGTACTTC.

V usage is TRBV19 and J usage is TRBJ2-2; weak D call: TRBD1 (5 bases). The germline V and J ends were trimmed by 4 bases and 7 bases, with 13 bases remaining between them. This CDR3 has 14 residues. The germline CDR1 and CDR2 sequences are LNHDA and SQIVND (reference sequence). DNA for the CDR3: TGTGCCAGTAGTACTTACCAGGGTGTCGGGGAGCTGTTTTTT. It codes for CASSTYQGVGELFF.

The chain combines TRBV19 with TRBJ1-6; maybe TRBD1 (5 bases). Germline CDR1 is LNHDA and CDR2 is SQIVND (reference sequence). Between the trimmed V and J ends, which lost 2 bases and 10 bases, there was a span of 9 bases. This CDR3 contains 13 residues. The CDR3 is CASSIQGGSPLHF. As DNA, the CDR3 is TGTGCCAGTAGTATACAGGGTGGCTCACCCCTCCACTTT.

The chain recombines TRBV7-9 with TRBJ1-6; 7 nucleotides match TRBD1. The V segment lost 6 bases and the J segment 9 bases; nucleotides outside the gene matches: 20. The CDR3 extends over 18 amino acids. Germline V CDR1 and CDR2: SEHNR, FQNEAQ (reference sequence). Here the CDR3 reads CASSGTAIDSLHVSPLHF. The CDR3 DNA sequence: TGTGCCAGCAGTGGGACAGCTATAGACTCGCTCCACGTTTCACCCCTCCACTTT.

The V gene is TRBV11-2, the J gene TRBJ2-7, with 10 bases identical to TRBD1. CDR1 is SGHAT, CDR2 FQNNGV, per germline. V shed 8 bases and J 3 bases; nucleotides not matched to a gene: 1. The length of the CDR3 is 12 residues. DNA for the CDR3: TGTGCCAGCCGGACAGGGGGCTACGAGCAGTACTTC. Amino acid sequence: CASRTGGYEQYF.

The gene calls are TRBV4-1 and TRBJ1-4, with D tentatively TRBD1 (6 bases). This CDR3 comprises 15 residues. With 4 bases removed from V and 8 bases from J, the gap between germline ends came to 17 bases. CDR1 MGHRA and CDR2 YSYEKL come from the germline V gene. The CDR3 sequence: CASSPRRGAEEKLFF. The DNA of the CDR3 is TGCGCCAGCAGCCCCCGTAGGGGGGCTGAAGAAAAACTGTTTTTT.

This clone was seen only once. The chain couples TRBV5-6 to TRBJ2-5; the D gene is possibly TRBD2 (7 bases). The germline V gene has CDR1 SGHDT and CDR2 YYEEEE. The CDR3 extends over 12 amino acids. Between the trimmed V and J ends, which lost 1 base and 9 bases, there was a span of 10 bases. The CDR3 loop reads CASSLWGGPQYF. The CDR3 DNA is TGTGCCAGCAGCTTGTGGGGGGGGCCCCAGTACTTC.

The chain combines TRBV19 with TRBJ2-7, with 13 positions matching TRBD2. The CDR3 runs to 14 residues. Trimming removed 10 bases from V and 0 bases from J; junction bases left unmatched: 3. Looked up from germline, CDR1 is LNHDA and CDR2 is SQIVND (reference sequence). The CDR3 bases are TGTGCCACACTAGCGGGGGGGAACTCCTACGAGCAGTACTTC. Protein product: CATLAGGNSYEQYF.

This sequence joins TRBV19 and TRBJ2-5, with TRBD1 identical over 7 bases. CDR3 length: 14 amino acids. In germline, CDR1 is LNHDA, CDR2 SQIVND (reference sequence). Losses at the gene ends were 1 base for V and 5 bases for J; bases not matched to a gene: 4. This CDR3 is CASSIGGGWETQYF. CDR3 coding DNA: TGTGCCAGTAGTATAGGAGGGGGCTGGGAGACCCAGTACTTC.

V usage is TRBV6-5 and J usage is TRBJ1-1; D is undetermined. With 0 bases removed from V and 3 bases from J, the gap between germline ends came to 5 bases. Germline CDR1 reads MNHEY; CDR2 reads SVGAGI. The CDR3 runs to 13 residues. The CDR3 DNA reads TGTGCCAGCAGTTACTCTGGGTACACTGAAGCTTTCTTT. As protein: CASSYSGYTEAFF.

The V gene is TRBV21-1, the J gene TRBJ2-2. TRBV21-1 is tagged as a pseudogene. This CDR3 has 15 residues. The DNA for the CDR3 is TGTGCCAGCAGCAGGGGAGGGGGCTTCACCGGGGAGCTGTTTTTT. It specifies CASSRGGGFTGELFF.

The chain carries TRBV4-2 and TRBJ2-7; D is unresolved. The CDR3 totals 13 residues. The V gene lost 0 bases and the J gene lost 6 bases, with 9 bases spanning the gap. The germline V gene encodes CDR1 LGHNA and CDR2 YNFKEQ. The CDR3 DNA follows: TGTGCCAGCAGCCAAGAAGGGCTAAGCGAGCAGTACTTC. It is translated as CASSQEGLSEQYF.

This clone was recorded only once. Here the CDR3 reads CASSYSDSQRSGNTIYF. Here the CDR3 DNA reads TGCGCCAGCAGCTATTCGGACAGCCAACGTTCTGGAAACACCATATATTTT. The V and J genes are TRBV5-1 and TRBJ1-3; D perhaps matches TRBD1 (6 bases). Germline V gives CDR1 SGHRS, CDR2 YFSETQ. V lost 3 bases and J 1 base, leaving 17 bases between the germline ends. The CDR3 totals 17 residues.

In nucleotides, the CDR3 is TGTGCCAGCAGGGCCCTCTCTGGGGCCAACGTCCTGACTTTC. It is translated as CASRALSGANVLTF. This chain joins TRBV2 and TRBJ2-6; D gene uncertain. This CDR3 has 14 amino acids. Germline CDR1 is SNHLY and CDR2 is FYNNEI. Trimming left V 6 bases short and J 0 bases short, with 6 bases between.

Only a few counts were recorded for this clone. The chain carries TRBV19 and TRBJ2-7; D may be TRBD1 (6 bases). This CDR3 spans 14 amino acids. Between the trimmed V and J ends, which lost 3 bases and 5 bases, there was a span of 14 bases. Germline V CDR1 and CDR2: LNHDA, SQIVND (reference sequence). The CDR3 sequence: CASSMNRVLDEQYF. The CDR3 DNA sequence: TGTGCCAGTAGTATGAACAGGGTCCTCGACGAGCAGTACTTC.

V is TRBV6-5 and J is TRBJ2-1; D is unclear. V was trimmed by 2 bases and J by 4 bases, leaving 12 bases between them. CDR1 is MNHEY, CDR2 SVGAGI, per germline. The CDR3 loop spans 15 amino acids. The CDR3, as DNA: TGTGCCAGCAGTTACGGGGTGATCCAATACAATGAGCAGTTCTTC. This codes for CASSYGVIQYNEQFF.

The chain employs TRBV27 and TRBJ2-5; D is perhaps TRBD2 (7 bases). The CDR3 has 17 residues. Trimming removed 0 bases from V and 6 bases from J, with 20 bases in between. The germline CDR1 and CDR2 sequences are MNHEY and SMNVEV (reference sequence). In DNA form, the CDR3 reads TGTGCCAGCAGTTTATCAGCCCGGGGGGCGGTTTTGCAGACCCAGTACTTC. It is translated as CASSLSARGAVLQTQYF.

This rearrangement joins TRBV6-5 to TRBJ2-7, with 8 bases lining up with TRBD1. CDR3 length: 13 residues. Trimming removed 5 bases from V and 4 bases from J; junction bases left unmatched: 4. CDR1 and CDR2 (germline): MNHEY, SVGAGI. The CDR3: CASSRGQEYEQYF. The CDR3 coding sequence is TGTGCCAGCAGTAGGGGACAGGAATACGAGCAGTACTTC.

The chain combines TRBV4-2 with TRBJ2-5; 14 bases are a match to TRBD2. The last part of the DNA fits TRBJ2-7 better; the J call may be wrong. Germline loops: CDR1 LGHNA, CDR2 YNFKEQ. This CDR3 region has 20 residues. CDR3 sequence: CASSQESGLAGGTVSYEQYF. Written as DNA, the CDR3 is TGTGCCAGCAGCCAAGAAAGCGGACTAGCGGGAGGAACCGTCTCCTACGAGCAGTACTTC.

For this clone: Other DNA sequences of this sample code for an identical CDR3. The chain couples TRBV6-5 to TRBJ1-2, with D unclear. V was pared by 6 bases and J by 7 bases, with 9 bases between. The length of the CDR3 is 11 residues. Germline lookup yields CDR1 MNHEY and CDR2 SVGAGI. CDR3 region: CASSSQGGYTF. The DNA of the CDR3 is TGTGCCAGCAGCTCCCAAGGTGGCTACACCTTC.